This TCR beta chain was sequenced for a study of lymphopenia after photon versus proton radiotherapy (dated by TCRdb to about 2019). Study-wide context: In patients with gastrointestinal tumors who developed high-grade lymphopenia, the study compared the immunological effects of photon radiation therapy with those of proton radiation therapy. A cohort of about 20 patients with gastrointestinal tumors who received either photon or proton therapy and subsequently developed lymphopenia was included. The goal of the study was to characterize the differences between the two radiation modalities in how they affect the immune system.

The CDR3 goes from the cysteine to the phenylalanine over 15 residues. Only the CDR3 portion is preserved as DNA: 45 bases, with reading frame beginning at the first base. CDR1 and CDR2 were assigned from the germline V gene (reference sequence) as MNHEY and SMNVEV. V sheds 5 bases and J sheds 5 bases, leaving 16 bases between their ends. A few counts support this clone. Its antigen is not yet known. Base quality data are lacking; no much larger clone is found one base away. Overall study results and their limits: Across the cohort, a larger post-nadir drop in TCR diversity was inversely correlated with overall survival time among patients who died. The authors looked at the survival association only in patients who died, and they framed better survival with proton therapy as a possibility rather than a demonstrated result. During treatment, patients who received proton therapy stayed relatively stable, whereas patients who received photon therapy lost naive T cells and TCR diversity and gained effector/memory populations. Once the lymphocyte count had reached its nadir, the repertoires of photon-treated patients showed oligoclonal expansion, particularly of CD8+ Temra cells, and this expansion drove the decline in diversity.

The library came from the immunoSEQ multiplex PCR assay. T cell repertoires were profiled with deep sequencing of rearranged TCR beta loci together with multiparametric flow cytometry. Imported from immuneACCESS, the table was reduced by TCRdb to in-frame sequences with V and J called. These copies leave out some clones; in studies compared against another copy, an unresolved V gene accounts for under half, and the cause of the remainder is not known. Counted in this sample were about 55,000 clones; 84% of them appeared once. The top ten constitute around 2% of the sample. The rearrangement joined TRBV27 to TRBJ1-5; tentative D gene TRBD1, with 6 bases matching. The input for sequencing was peripheral blood, taken from a patient treated with proton-based radiotherapy. The sequence derives from a man in his fifties or sixties with pancreatic cancer. CDR3 region: CASSPQGHRDQPQHF. The nucleotides read TGTGCCAGCAGTCCCCAGGGACACCGAGATCAGCCCCAGCATTTT.